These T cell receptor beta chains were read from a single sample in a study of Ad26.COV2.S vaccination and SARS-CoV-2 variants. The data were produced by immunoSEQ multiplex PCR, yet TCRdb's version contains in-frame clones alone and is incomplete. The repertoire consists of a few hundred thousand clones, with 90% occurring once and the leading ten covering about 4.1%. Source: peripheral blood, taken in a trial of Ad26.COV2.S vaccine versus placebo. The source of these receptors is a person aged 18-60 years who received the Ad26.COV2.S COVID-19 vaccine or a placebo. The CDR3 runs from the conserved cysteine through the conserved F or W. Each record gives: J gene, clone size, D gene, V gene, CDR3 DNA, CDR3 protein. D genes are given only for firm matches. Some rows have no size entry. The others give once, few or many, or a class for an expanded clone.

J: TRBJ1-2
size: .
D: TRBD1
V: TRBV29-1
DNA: TGCAGCGTACAGGGGGGCAGAGGCTACACCTTC
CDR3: CSVQGGRGYTF

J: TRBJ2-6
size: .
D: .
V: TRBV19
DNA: TGTGCCACCCTGGGCTCTGGGGCCAACGTCCTGACTTTC
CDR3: CATLGSGANVLTF

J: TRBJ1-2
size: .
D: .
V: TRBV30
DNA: TGTGCCTGGAGGGGGGGAGCCCCTTCATATGGCTACACCTTC
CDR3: CAWRGGAPSYGYTF

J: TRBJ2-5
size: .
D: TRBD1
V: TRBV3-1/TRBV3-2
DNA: TGTGCCAGCAGCCTTGGACAGGCTCAAGAGACCCAGTACTTC
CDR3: CASSLGQAQETQYF

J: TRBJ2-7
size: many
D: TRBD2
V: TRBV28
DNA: TGTGCCAGCAGTTTAATAGCGGGGTCCTACGAGCAGTACTTC
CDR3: CASSLIAGSYEQYF

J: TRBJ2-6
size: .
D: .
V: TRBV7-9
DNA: TGTGCCAGCAGCTATCGTTTGGGCTCTGGGGCCAACGTCCTGACTTTC
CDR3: CASSYRLGSGANVLTF

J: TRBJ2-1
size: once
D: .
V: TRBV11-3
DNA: TGTGCCAGCAGCTTAGCCGCCGGGAATGAGCAGTTCTTC
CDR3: CASSLAAGNEQFF

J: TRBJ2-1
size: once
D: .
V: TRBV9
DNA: TGTGCCAGCAGCGTGGGCTCTTGGGATGAGCAGTTCTTC
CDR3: CASSVGSWDEQFF

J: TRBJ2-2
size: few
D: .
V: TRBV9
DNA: TGTGCCAGCAGTCAGGGGCCTTACGGGGACCTGCGGGCCGCCGGGGAGCTGTTTTTT
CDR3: CASSQGPYGDLRAAGELFF

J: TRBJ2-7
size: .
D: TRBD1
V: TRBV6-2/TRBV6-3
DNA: TGTGCCAGCAGCAGGGCCGGGACAGGGTCCCACGAGCAGTACTTC
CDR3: CASSRAGTGSHEQYF

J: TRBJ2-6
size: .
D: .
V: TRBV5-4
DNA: TGTGCCAGCAGCTTGGGTGATGGGGCCAACGTCCTGACTTTC
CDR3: CASSLGDGANVLTF

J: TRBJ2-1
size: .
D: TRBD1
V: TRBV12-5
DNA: TGTGCTAGTGGTTTGGCCGGGACAGCCAACAATGAGCAGTTCTTC
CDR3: CASGLAGTANNEQFF

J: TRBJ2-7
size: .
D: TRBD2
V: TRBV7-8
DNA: TGTGCCAGCAGCTTAGCAGCGGGAGGGTCCTACGAGCAGTACTTC
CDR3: CASSLAAGGSYEQYF

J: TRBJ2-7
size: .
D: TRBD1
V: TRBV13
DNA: TGTGCCAGCAGCACTGGACAGGGTAGACTCTCCTACGAGCAGTACTTC
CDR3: CASSTGQGRLSYEQYF

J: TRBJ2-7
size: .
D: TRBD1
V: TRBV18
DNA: TGTGCCAGCTCAGACAGGGGGTTAGGCTACGAGCAGTACTTC
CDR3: CASSDRGLGYEQYF

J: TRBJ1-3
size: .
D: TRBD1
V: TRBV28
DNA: TGTGCCAGCAGTTTAGTGCAGGGGGCGGCAGGAAACACCATATATTTT
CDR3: CASSLVQGAAGNTIYF

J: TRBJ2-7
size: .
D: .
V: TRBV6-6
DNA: TGTGCCAGCAGTCACCGCGAATTTGAGCAGTACTTC
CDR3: CASSHREFEQYF

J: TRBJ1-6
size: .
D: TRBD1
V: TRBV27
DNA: TGTGCCAGCAGTTTCACATCCGGGACAGGGTCACATAATTCACCCCTCCACTTT
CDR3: CASSFTSGTGSHNSPLHF

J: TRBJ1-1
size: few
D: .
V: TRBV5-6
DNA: TGTGCCAGCAGCTTGACAGGCCGCTTGAACACTGAAGCTTTCTTT
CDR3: CASSLTGRLNTEAFF

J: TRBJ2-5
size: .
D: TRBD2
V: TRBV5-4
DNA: TGTGCCAGCAGCGGAACGGGGGGAGAAGAGACCCAGTACTTC
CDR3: CASSGTGGEETQYF

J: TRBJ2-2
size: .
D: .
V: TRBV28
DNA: TGTGCCAGCGGGGGGCAGGCGAACACCGGGGAGCTGTTTTTT
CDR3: CASGGQANTGELFF

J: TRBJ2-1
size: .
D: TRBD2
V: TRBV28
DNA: TGTGCCAGCACAAAACTAGGGACTAGCGCGTACAATGAGCAGTTCTTC
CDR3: CASTKLGTSAYNEQFF

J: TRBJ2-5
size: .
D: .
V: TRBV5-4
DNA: TGTGCCAGCACCCACCGAGACCAAGAGACCCAGTACTTC
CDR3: CASTHRDQETQYF

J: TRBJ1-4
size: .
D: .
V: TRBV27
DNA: TGTGCCAGCAGAAAGACAGCCGCGGAAAAACTGTTTTTT
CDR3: CASRKTAAEKLFF

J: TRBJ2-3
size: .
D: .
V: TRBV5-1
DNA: TGCGCCAGCAGCTTCCTGGGACAACCTGAGCGGGATACGCAGTATTTT
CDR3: CASSFLGQPERDTQYF

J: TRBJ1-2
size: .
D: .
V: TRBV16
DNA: TGTGCCAGCAGCCTCCCCGCGCCCTATGGCTACACCTTC
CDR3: CASSLPAPYGYTF

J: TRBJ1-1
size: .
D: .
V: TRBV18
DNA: TGTGCCAGCTCACCACCTTCGGATAACACTGAAGCTTTCTTT
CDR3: CASSPPSDNTEAFF

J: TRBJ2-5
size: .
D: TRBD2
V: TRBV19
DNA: TGTGCCAGTAGTAAGCTAGCGGGAGGCAATCAAGAGACCCAGTACTTC
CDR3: CASSKLAGGNQETQYF

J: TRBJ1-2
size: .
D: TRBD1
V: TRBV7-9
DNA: TGTGCCAGCAGCTCCGGGGACAGGGCGTATTTTTATGGCTACACCTTC
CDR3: CASSSGDRAYFYGYTF